The clone carrying this T cell receptor beta chain turned up a few times. Its antigen is undetermined. A TCRbeta library incorporating unique molecular identifiers was prepared. Using its own MiXCR run on the PCR reads, TCRdb lists one record per CDR3 protein. The data show fewer than 250,000 distinct CDR3 sequences, roughly a sixth seen once. Per the germline V gene, CDR1 is SGHTA and CDR2 is FQGNSA. V was trimmed by 1 base and J by 8 bases, leaving 11 bases between them. CDR3 length: 14 amino acids. The data were taken from a study of T-cell reconstitution after alpha-beta-depleted transplantation in children. Study-wide results and caveats: One year post-transplant, T-cell counts and diversity were largely derived from T cells produced anew. From surviving recipient T cells and thymic progenitors came the high day-60 TCRbeta diversity observed in some patients.

The source was PBMCs, mostly from graft donor cells, collected 360 days after TCRalphabeta/CD19-depleted stem cell transplant. The sequence derives from a male patient under 10 years old who had a stem cell transplant for acute lymphoblastic leukemia, so the T cells may come from the graft donor. The chain combines TRBV7-2 with TRBJ1-4; possibly TRBD1 for D (5 bases). The CDR3 region has the DNA TGTGCCAGCAGCTTAGGGCAGGGTCTCGAAAAACTGTTTTTT. This translates into CASSLGQGLEKLFF.